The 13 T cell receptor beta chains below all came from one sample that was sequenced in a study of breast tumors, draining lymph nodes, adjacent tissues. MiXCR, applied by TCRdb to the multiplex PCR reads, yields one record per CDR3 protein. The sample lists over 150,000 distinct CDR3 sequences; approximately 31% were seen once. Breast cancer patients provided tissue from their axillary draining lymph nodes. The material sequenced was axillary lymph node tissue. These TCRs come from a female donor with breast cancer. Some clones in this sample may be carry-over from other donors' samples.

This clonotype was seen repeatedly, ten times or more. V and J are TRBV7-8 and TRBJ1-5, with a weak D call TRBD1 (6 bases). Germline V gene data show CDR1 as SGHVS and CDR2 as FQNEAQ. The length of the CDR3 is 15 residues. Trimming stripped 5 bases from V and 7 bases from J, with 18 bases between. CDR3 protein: CASSARAGAGQPQHF. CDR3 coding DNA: TGTGCCAGCAGCGCCCGGGCGGGGGCAGGACAGCCCCAGCATTTT.

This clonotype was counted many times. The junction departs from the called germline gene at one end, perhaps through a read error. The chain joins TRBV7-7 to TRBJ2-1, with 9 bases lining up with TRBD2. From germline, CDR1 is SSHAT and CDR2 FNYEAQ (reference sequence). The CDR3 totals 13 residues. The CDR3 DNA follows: TGTGCTAGCAGCCCTGGGGCGGGGGGGCCCCAGCTCTTC. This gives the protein CASSPGAGGPQLF.

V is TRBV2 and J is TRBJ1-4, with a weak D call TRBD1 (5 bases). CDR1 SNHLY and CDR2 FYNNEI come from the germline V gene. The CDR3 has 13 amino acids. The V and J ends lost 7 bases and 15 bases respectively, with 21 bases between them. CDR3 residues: CASKEGLLTRVFF. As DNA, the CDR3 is TGTGCCAGCAAGGAGGGGCTTTTAACTCGGGTGTTTTTT.

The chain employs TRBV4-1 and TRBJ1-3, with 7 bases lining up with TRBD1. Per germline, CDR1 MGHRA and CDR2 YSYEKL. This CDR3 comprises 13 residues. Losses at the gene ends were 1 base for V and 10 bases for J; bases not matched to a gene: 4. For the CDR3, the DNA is TGCGCCAGCAGCCAAGTGCAGGGGGAGACCATATATTTT. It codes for CASSQVQGETIYF.

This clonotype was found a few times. The CDR3 nucleotides are TGTGCCAGCAGTTTGGCTAGCGGGAGGTTCAATGAGCAGTTCTTC. Protein: CASSLASGRFNEQFF. This chain joins TRBV28 and TRBJ2-1; 11 bases map to TRBD2. Per germline, CDR1 MDHEN and CDR2 SYDVKM. J gave up 6 bases and V 3 bases, and 4 bases lay outside the gene matches. This CDR3 is 15 amino acids long.

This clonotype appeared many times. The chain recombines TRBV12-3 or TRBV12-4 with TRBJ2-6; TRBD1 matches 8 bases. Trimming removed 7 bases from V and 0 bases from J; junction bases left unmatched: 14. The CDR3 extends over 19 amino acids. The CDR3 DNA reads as TGTGCCAGCACCCCGTATACAGGGGGTACTACCTCTGGGGCCAACGTCCTGACTTTC. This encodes CASTPYTGGTTSGANVLTF.

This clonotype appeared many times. CDR3: CATSRDGKSTDTQYF. CDR3 sequence (DNA): TGTGCCACCAGCAGAGACGGGAAAAGCACAGATACGCAGTATTTT. The chain combines TRBV15 with TRBJ2-3; D is possibly TRBD2 (5 bases). This CDR3 contains 15 residues. CDR1 is LNHNV and CDR2 is YYDKDF in the germline V gene (reference sequence). V was trimmed by 0 bases and J by 0 bases, leaving 7 bases between them. Complete variable domain (other parts from reference TRBV15 and TRBJ2-3): DAMVIQNPRYQVTQFGKPVTLSCSQTLNHNVMYWYQQKSSQAPKLLFHYYDKDFNNEADTPDNFQSRRPNTSFCFLDIRSPGLGDTAMYLCATSRDGKSTDTQYFGPGTRLTVL.

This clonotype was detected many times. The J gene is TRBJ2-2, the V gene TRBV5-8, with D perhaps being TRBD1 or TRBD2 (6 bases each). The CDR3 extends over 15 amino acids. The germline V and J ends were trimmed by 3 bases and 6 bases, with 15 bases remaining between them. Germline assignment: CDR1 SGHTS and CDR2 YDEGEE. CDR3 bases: TGTGCCAGCAGCTCCAGGTCGGGGGCCCCCGGGGAGCTGTTTTTT. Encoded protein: CASSSRSGAPGELFF.

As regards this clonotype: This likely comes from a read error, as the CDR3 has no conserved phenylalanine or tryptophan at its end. The CDR3 spells CASSPGGDAQYL. The CDR3, as DNA: TGTGCCAGCAGCCCAGGGGGAGATGCGCAGTATCTT. The gene calls are TRBV7-2 and TRBJ2-3; 7 bases are shared with TRBD1. The CDR3 has 12 amino acids. In germline, CDR1 is SGHTA, CDR2 FQGNSA.

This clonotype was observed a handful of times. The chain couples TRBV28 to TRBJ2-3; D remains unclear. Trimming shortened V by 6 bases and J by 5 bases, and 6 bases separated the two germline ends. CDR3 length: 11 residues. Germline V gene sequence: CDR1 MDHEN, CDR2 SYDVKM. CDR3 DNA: TGTGCCAGCAGGACTGGAGATACGCAGTATTTT. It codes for CASRTGDTQYF.

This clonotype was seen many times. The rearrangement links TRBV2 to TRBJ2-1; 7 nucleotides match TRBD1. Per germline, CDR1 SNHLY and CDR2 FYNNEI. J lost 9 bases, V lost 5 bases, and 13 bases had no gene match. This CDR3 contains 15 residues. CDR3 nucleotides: TGTGCCAGCAGTCGGGACAGCTCGGCGCAGGTTGAGCAGTTCTTC. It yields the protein CASSRDSSAQVEQFF. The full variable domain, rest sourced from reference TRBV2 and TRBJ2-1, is EPEVTQTPSHQVTQMGQEVILRCVPISNHLYFYWYRQILGQKVEFLVSFYNNEISEKSEIFDDQFSVERPDGSNFTLKIRSTKLEDSAMYFCASSRDSSAQVEQFFGPGTRLTVL.

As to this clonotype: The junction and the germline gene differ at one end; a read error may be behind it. Here the CDR3 DNA reads TGTGCCAGCAGTTTAGAAGCGGGGGGGTATAAACAGGCCAAAAACATTCAGTACTTC. Residues: CASSLEAGGYKQAKNIQYF. The V and J genes are TRBV7-2 and TRBJ2-4; 10 nucleotides agree with TRBD2. The CDR3 spans 19 residues. Germline values: CDR1 SGHTA, CDR2 FQGNSA.

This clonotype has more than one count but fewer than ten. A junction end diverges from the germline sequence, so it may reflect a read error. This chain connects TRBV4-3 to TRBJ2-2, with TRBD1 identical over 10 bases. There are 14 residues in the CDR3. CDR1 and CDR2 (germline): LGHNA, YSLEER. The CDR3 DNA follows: TGCGCCAGCGGCCAACGGGACAGGGGTGGGGAGCTGTTTTTT. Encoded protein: CASGQRDRGGELFF.